The source of this TCR beta chain is a study of T-cell memory formation after mild COVID-19. With 4 bases clipped from V and 5 bases from J, the junction kept 9 bases outside the gene matches. The V gene's germline CDR1 is LGHDT and CDR2 YNNKEL (reference sequence). The CDR3 extends over 16 amino acids. TCRdb reprocessed the 5' RACE reads via MiXCR and lists one record per CDR3 protein. This table holds 450,000 to 650,000 distinct CDR3 sequences, under 20% found once. This sequence was found in an adult woman who had mild COVID-19 (a few samples of this study predate the infection). Cell type and time point are not known. V gene TRBV3-1 combines with J gene TRBJ2-3; 10 nucleotides align to TRBD2. Sequencing used PBMCs or a T cell subset sorted from them (not recorded which). The CDR3 is CASSPRGAGGRDTQYF. CDR3 bases: TGTGCCAGCAGCCCCAGGGGAGCGGGGGGGCGAGATACGCAGTATTTT.